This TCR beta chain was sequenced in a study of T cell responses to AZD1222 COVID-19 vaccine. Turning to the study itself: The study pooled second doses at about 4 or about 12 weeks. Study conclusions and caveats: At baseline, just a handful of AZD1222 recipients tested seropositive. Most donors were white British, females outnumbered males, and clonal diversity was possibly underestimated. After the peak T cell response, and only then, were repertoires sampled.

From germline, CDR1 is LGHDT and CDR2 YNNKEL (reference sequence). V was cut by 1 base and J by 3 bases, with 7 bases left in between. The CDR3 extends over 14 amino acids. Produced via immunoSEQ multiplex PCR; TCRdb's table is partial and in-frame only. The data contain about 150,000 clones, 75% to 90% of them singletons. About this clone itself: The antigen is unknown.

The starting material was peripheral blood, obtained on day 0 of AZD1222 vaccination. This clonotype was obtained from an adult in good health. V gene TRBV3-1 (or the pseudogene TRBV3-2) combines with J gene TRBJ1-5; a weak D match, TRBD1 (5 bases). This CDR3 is CASSQGRDNQPQHF. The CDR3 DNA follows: TGTGCCAGCAGCCAAGGCAGGGACAATCAGCCCCAGCATTTT.